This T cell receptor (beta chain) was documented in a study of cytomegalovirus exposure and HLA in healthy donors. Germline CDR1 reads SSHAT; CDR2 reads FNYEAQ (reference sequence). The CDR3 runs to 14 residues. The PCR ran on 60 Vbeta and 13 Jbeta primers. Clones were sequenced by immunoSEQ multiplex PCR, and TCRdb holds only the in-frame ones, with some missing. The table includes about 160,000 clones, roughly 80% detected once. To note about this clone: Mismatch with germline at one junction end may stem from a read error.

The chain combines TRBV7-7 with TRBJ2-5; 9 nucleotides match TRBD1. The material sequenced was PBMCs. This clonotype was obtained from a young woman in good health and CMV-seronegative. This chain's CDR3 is CASSLDRGQETQYF. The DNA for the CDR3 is TGTGCTAGCAGCTTGGACAGGGGACAAGAGACCCAGTACTTC.